These 3 T cell receptor beta chains were sequenced from one sample in a study of CD8 T cells in ankylosing spondylitis (dated by TCRdb to 2016 to 2017). The protocol used for the library was 5' RACE. The sample was run on an Illumina HiSeq 2500. TCRdb itself trimmed the public reads at Q25 with fastp, ran MiXCR and retained productive beta chains. Identical CDR3 proteins give one entry, which carries the most common genes and DNA. The sample has roughly 130,000 distinct CDR3 sequences on record, about 6.4% of them singletons. The ten largest account for 12% of the sample. The sample taken for sequencing was blood, either unsorted or a sorted T cell fraction (not recorded which). The origin of the receptors is a male donor with ankylosing spondylitis or in good health (not recorded which).

The sample holds many counts of this clonotype. The genes are TRBV11-2 and TRBJ2-7, with TRBD2 matching 10 bases. The CDR3 spans 18 residues. CDR1 and CDR2 (germline): SGHAT, FQNNGV. V shed 2 bases, J shed 2 bases, and the junction held 12 bases outside the gene matches. The CDR3 protein is CASSLRGSVAGGPYEQYF. DNA for the CDR3: TGTGCCAGCAGCTTAAGAGGGTCCGTAGCGGGAGGCCCCTACGAGCAGTACTTC.

This clonotype was recorded many times. The chain couples TRBV3-1 to TRBJ2-7; the D is unclear. This CDR3 has 15 amino acids. Trimming removed 2 bases at V and 0 bases at J, with 11 bases between. Germline CDR1 reads LGHDT; CDR2 reads YNNKEL (reference sequence). The CDR3 DNA reads TGTGCCAGCAGCCAATTTGGACGGAACTCCTACGAGCAGTACTTC. Its translation: CASSQFGRNSYEQYF.

This clonotype showed up many times. This chain joins TRBV5-5 and TRBJ2-3, with D possibly TRBD2 on 6 matching bases. V dropped 0 bases and J dropped 1 base, with 6 bases sitting between them. There are 14 residues in the CDR3. CDR1 and CDR2 from the germline V gene are SGHKS and YYEKEE (reference sequence). As DNA, the CDR3 is TGTGCCAGCAGCTTGGCGGGGGGCACAGATACGCAGTATTTT. Amino acids: CASSLAGGTDTQYF.